Below are 2 T cell receptor beta chains sequenced from a single sample in a study of T cells in Graves' hyperthyroidism and ophthalmopathy. Template material for amplifying TCR beta CDR3 regions consisted of RNA transcripts. Carried out on the TCR CDR3, a first-round RT-PCR used the HTBI primer set. One entry per CDR3 protein results from TCRdb running MiXCR on the multiplex PCR reads. Of roughly 400,000 distinct CDR3 sequences detected, roughly 13% appear once; the ten largest clones hold 25% to 30%. The sample taken for sequencing was blood. The receptors were gathered from a man aged 50-59 years with Graves' ophthalmopathy.

J is TRBJ2-1 and V is TRBV11-3, with 9 positions matching TRBD2. The CDR3 extends over 16 amino acids. Trimming cost V 1 base and J 1 base; bases outside gene matches: 2. Germline V CDR1 and CDR2: SGHNT, YENEEA. The CDR3 reads CASSLASGNSYNEQFF. The CDR3 region has the DNA TGTGCCAGCAGCTTAGCTAGCGGGAATTCCTACAATGAGCAGTTCTTC.

The chain employs TRBV5-1 and TRBJ1-6; TRBD1 matches 9 bases. There are 14 residues in the CDR3. The germline CDR1 and CDR2 sequences are SGHRS and YFSETQ. Trimming removed 3 bases from V and 9 bases from J; junction bases left unmatched: 4. The CDR3 loop reads CASSSTGGISPLHF. The CDR3, as DNA: TGCGCCAGCAGCTCCACAGGGGGCATTTCACCCCTCCACTTT.